This TCR beta chain emerged from a study of patients and donors after allogeneic stem cell transplantation. Losses at the gene ends were 3 bases for V and 6 bases for J; bases not matched to a gene: 8. In germline, CDR1 is SQVTM, CDR2 ANQGSEA. The CDR3 sequence is 14 residues long. TCRdb re-called the RT-PCR reads with MiXCR, one entry per CDR3 protein. The sample lists around 150,000 distinct CDR3 sequences; about 32% were seen once. This clonotype was counted between two and nine times. The receptor comes from a human donor who was either an allogeneic HSCT recipient or a stem cell or donor lymphocyte infusion donor (not recorded which). It is not recorded whose cells these are; they may come from a transplant donor. The sequenced sample consisted of blood, either unsorted or a sorted T cell fraction (not recorded which). This chain connects TRBV29-1 to TRBJ2-3; 8 nucleotides match TRBD1. CDR3 protein: CSVEAGGVGDTQYF. The CDR3 DNA follows: TGCAGCGTTGAGGCAGGGGGCGTAGGGGATACGCAGTATTTT.